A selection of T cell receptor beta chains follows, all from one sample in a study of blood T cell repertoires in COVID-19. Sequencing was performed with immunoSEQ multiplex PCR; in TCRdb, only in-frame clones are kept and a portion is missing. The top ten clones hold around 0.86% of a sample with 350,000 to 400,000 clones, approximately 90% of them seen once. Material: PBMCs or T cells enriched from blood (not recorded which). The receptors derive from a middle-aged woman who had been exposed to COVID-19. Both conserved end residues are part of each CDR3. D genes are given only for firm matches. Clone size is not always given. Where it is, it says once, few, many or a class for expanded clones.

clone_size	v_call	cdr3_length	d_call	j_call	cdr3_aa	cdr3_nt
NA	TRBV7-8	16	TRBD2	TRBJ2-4	CASSRGGRDYPSSGYF	TGTGCCAGCAGCCGCGGGGGACGGGACTATCCCTCCTCGGGGTACTTC
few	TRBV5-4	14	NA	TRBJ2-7	CASSLDSASYEQYF	TGTGCCAGCAGCTTAGATAGCGCATCCTACGAGCAGTACTTC
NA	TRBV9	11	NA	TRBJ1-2	CASSAIYGYTF	TGTGCCAGCAGCGCAATCTATGGCTACACCTTC
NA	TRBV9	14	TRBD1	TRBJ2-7	CASSGGDSSYEQYF	TGTGCCAGCAGCGGTGGGGACAGCTCCTACGAGCAGTACTTC
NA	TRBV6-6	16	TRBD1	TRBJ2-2	CASSRPGQGNTGELFF	TGTGCCAGCAGCCGCCCGGGACAGGGAAACACCGGGGAGCTGTTTTTT
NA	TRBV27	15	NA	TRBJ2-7	CASSLLGGNTYEQYF	TGTGCCAGCAGTCTGCTTGGCGGCAACACCTACGAGCAGTACTTC
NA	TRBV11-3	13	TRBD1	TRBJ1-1	CASSATGGTEAFF	TGTGCCAGCAGCGCTACAGGGGGCACTGAAGCTTTCTTT
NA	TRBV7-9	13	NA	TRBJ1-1	CASSRIEDTEAFF	TGTGCCAGCAGCCGAATTGAGGACACTGAAGCTTTCTTT
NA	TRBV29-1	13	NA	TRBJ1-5	CSVRAGTNQPQHF	TGCAGCGTGAGGGCGGGTACCAATCAGCCCCAGCATTTT
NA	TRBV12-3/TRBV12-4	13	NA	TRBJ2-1	CASSFGRGDEQFF	TGTGCCAGCAGTTTCGGCAGGGGCGATGAGCAGTTCTTC
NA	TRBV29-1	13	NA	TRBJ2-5	CSVPGTGGETQYF	TGCAGCGTACCCGGGACCGGGGGAGAGACCCAGTACTTC
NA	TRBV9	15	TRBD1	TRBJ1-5	CASSEGQGANQPQHF	TGTGCCAGCAGCGAGGGGCAGGGGGCGAATCAGCCCCAGCATTTT
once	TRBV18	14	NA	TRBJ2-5	CASSLGLARETQYF	TGTGCCAGCTCACTCGGCCTAGCTCGTGAGACCCAGTACTTC
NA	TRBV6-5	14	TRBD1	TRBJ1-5	CASSFPGGNQPQHF	TGTGCCAGCAGTTTCCCAGGGGGTAATCAGCCCCAGCATTTT
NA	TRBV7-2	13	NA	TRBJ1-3	CASRQASGNTIYF	TGTGCCAGCAGGCAGGCATCTGGAAACACCATATATTTT